This T cell receptor beta chain was sequenced in a study of shared clonotypes between healthy human individuals (dated by TCRdb to 2018 to 2020). Broadly, across the study: A couple of women and three men aged 18 to 49 years were included in the cohort. For each donor, three plates each were used for CD4 naive and CD4 memory, two plates were used for CD8 naive, and one plate was used for CD8 memory. Blood TCR repertoires of a handful of healthy adults were deeply sequenced to estimate repertoire size and the extent of clonotype sharing between individuals. Different laboratories and diverse techniques were used to prepare libraries and sequence TCR repertoires, to increase sequencing depth and limit assay-specific biases. Each donor's leukapheresis produced roughly between roughly 0.85 and 9.5 billion PBMCs.

The CDR3 spans 16 residues, from the cysteine through the phenylalanine. The read is trimmed to its CDR3 DNA, 48 bases read in frame from base 1. The germline V gene provides CDR1 SGHRS and CDR2 YFSETQ. Unmatched junction bases come to 8, with V trimmed by 0 bases and J by 8 bases. TCR CDR3 regions were amplified from genomic DNA by multiplex PCR using the deep immunoSEQ assay. For each cell subset, the extracted genomic DNA was distributed evenly across all wells of several immunoSEQ 96-well plates, and each plate served as one replicate. Each replicate PCR for sorted subsets received about 200 ng genomic DNA, equal to 30,000 or so T cell genomes. Purified libraries were measured with a Qubit 3.0 fluorometer, size-checked on a Bioanalyzer 2100, and measured again with the KAPA Library Quantification kit. Every immunoSEQ 96-well plate was sequenced on a separate single-read 150-cycle Illumina NextSeq 550 flow cell. On the study's bioinformatics: Because the immunoSEQ output held only junctional sequences and lacked quality scores, the filtering could not match the filtering applied to full-length reads. To assign V/J genes and CDR3, sequences were annotated against IMGT germline references using PyIR, a Python wrapper for IgBLAST v1.9. Reads were filtered out if the reads had weak V/J assignments (E-value above 1e-6), no CDR3, stop codons, out-of-frame junctions, or ambiguous translated residues. V3J clonotypes were defined by identical inferred V gene, J gene, and CDR3 amino acid sequence. The percentage overlap between two repertoires was calculated by dividing the number of shared unique clonotypes by the size of the smaller repertoire. Repertoire richness was assessed with RTK rarefaction, the Chao1 estimator, and Recon v2.1 estimates of unobserved clonotypes. Generation probabilities for all TCRbeta clonotypes obtained by the gDNA method from a handful of donors were computed using OLGA. Sourced from immuneACCESS, this table was stored by TCRdb with only in-frame sequences that have V and J called. A share of the clones is absent; for the studies checked, an unresolved V gene accounts for under half, and the remainder has no known explanation. The V and J calls and the clone size are those of that table, but D and trimming were determined from the DNA. The sample table lists roughly 2 million clones, 90% to 95% of them with a count of one. The ten largest make up approximately 0.13% of the sample.

Worth noting for this clone: This clone's antigen is unknown. No clone much larger than this one lies a single base away; base qualities are absent.

Healthy HIV-negative adults with no recently reported acute infections or vaccinations were included as donors. Every donor was a Caucasian adult residing in Nashville, Tennessee, USA. CD4+ T cells were enriched by magnetic negative selection, after which naive cells were positively selected on CD45RA and the negative fraction was taken as the memory subset. After blood collection by leukapheresis, PBMCs were isolated using Ficoll-Histopaque density gradient centrifugation and then cryopreserved in the vapor phase of liquid nitrogen. Purity and quantity of every magnetically sorted T cell population were checked by analytical flow cytometry. Genomic DNA was isolated from each sorted fraction and quantified by UV absorbance on a Nanodrop 2000c. What the work shows at the level of the full study, not this receptor alone: Incomplete sequencing was indicated by rarefaction of sorted-subset datasets, despite the large sequencing depth. Across four donors, approximately 4.6% of naive CD4, around 3.3% of naive CD8, 2% to 2.5% of memory CD4, and about 0.4% of memory CD8 clonotypes were shared. Naive subsets generally had larger estimated clonotype richness than memory subsets did. Compared with non-shared clonotypes, the clonotypes found in all four sorted-subset donors had higher generation probabilities. Pairwise subsampling indicated that sequencing depth was expected to affect the degree of clonotype sharing among donors. Only blood was sampled, and tissue TCR repertoires likely differ from those in blood. Because the study included a small number of donors, the genetic and exposure-history diversity represented was limited.

This sequence was found in a man aged 18 to 35 in good health. The rearranged chain carries TRBV5-1 and TRBJ2-1, with 10 middle bases fitting TRBD2. Sequenced input: naive CD4+ T cells sorted from blood. What this sample's cell subset or site label stands for: CD45RA+ positively selected. The CDR3 region: CASSLGSGGPLYEQFF. The DNA sequence is as follows: TGCGCCAGCAGCTTGGGTAGCGGGGGGCCTCTATATGAGCAGTTCTTC.